This TCR beta chain was recovered during a study of cytomegalovirus exposure and HLA in healthy donors. Primers included in the PCR were 60 Vbeta and 13 Jbeta primers. The protocol was immunoSEQ multiplex PCR, while the TCRdb copy is restricted to in-frame clones and leaves out a portion. Here the sample spans approximately 140,000 clones, around 74% being singletons. The TCR sequence derives from a man aged 45-65 years in good health and CMV-seropositive. The specimen sequenced was PBMCs.

The CDR3 DNA sequence: TGTGCCAGCAGCCGCCGAAGCGGCGGAGGCCTCACAGATACGCAGTATTTT. It specifies CASSRRSGGGLTDTQYF. The chain uses TRBV7-8 and TRBJ2-3, with D possibly matching TRBD2 (5 bases). The length of the CDR3 is 17 residues. Germline V gene data show CDR1 as SGHVS and CDR2 as FQNEAQ. Trimming removed 5 bases from V and 2 bases from J, with 20 bases in between.